This T cell receptor (beta chain) derives from a study of early T cells in non-severe SARS-CoV-2 infection. Study information: Sequencing of unsorted whole blood was done on bulk RNA, leaving chains unpaired. Findings of the study overall: In VDJdb matching, anti-spike CD8 responses were favored while private and CD4 specificities went missing.

As regards this clonotype: Its antigen remains unidentified.

The protocol attached unique molecular identifiers to individual cDNA molecules. From the 5' RACE reads, TCRdb called clonotypes with MiXCR, one entry per CDR3 protein. The data hold some 61,000 distinct CDR3 sequences, with less than 15% observed a single time. The germline V gene encodes CDR1 MNHEY and CDR2 SMNVEV (reference sequence). The CDR3 sequence is 13 residues long. V lost 7 bases to trimming and J lost 5 bases, with 15 bases between them. J is TRBJ2-7 and V is TRBV27, with D perhaps matching TRBD1 (6 bases). This TCR was sampled from an adult who was a healthcare worker with PCR-confirmed SARS-CoV-2 infection or an uninfected control (not recorded which). The sequenced sample consisted of whole blood. CDR3 sequence: CASNFRGTDEQYF. The DNA for the CDR3 is TGTGCCAGCAACTTCAGGGGAACGGACGAGCAGTACTTC.